Below are 29 T cell receptor beta chains sequenced from a single sample in a study of blood T cell repertoires in COVID-19. Repertoires were generated with immunoSEQ multiplex PCR, while TCRdb's copy carries only in-frame clones and drops some. Among 350,000 or so clones, about 91% were seen once, and the ten largest hold approximately 1.6%. Source material: peripheral blood. The receptor set was obtained from a woman in her 30s with COVID-19, enrolled during active disease.

This clone appeared many times. This chain uses TRBV5-5 with TRBJ1-2; TRBD1 agrees at 7 bases. There are 15 residues in the CDR3. Germline V gives CDR1 SGHKS, CDR2 YYEKEE (reference sequence). The junction had 3 bases not matched to a gene; V was cut back by 0 bases and J by 1 base. CDR3 DNA: TGTGCCAGCAGCTTGGACAGGGGTTTTAACTATGGCTACACCTTC. This sequence encodes CASSLDRGFNYGYTF. Supplemented by reference TRBV5-5 and TRBJ1-2, the full variable domain reads DAGVTQSPTHLIKTRGQQVTLRCSPISGHKSVSWYQQVLGQGPQFIFQYYEKEERGRGNFPDRFSARQFPNYSSELNVNALLLGDSALYLCASSLDRGFNYGYTFGSGTRLTVV.

This chain uses TRBV20-1 with TRBJ1-1, with TRBD1 matching over 7 bases. From germline, CDR1 is DFQATT and CDR2 SNEGSKA (reference sequence). The CDR3 is 15 residues long. With 3 bases clipped from V and 4 bases from J, the junction kept 11 bases outside the gene matches. CDR3 DNA: TGCAGTGCTAGTTCCGAGACAGGGATAATCACTGAAGCTTTCTTT. Protein: CSASSETGIITEAFF.

Concerning this clone itself: This specimen includes other DNA sequences encoding the same CDR3. The J gene is TRBJ2-2, the V gene TRBV7-2; D gene unclear. From germline, CDR1 is SGHTA and CDR2 FQGNSA. The ends were cut back, 8 bases at V and 3 bases at J, with 7 bases in the middle. CDR3 length: 12 residues. CDR3 sequence (DNA): TGTGCCAGCTCCTCGGACACCGGGGAGCTGTTTTTT. Translation gives CASSSDTGELFF.

This clone has a handful of counts. This CDR3 is CASSQDTNTYEQYV. The CDR3 DNA reads TGTGCCAGCAGCCAAGATACCAACACCTACGAGCAGTACGTC. This sequence joins TRBV4-2 and TRBJ2-7, with D unclear. V lost 0 bases to trimming and J lost 2 bases, with 8 bases between them. CDR1 is LGHNA and CDR2 is YNFKEQ in the germline V gene. This CDR3 has 14 residues.

This chain uses TRBV2 with TRBJ1-6, with TRBD1 matching 7 bases. With 4 bases clipped from V and 5 bases from J, the junction kept 2 bases outside the gene matches. This CDR3 comprises 14 residues. Germline assignment: CDR1 SNHLY and CDR2 FYNNEI. The CDR3 DNA follows: TGTGCCAGCAGTGGACAGGGAGATAATTCACCCCTCCACTTT. Protein: CASSGQGDNSPLHF. Drawing the rest from reference TRBV2 and TRBJ1-6, the complete variable domain is EPEVTQTPSHQVTQMGQEVILRCVPISNHLYFYWYRQILGQKVEFLVSFYNNEISEKSEIFDDQFSVERPDGSNFTLKIRSTKLEDSAMYFCASSGQGDNSPLHFGNGTRLTVT.

This chain connects TRBV7-9 to TRBJ2-3; no reliable D call. The CDR3 length is 13 residues. With 6 bases removed from V and 2 bases from J, the gap between germline ends came to 9 bases. Germline V lookup: CDR1 SEHNR, CDR2 FQNEAQ (reference sequence). This CDR3 reads CASRWQSTDTQYF. The CDR3 coding sequence is TGTGCCAGCAGATGGCAGTCCACAGATACGCAGTATTTT.

This sequence joins TRBV10-3 and TRBJ2-7; D might be TRBD2 (6 bases). The CDR3 has 12 residues. Trimming left V 0 bases short and J 10 bases short, with 10 bases between. The germline CDR1 and CDR2 sequences are ENHRY and SYGVKD. The DNA of the CDR3 is TGTGCCATCAGTGAGTCGGGGGGAATTCAGTACTTC. Amino acids: CAISESGGIQYF.

This chain joins TRBV3-1 (or the pseudogene TRBV3-2) and TRBJ2-2; tentative D call: TRBD2 (6 bases). The V and J ends lost 4 bases and 5 bases respectively, with 8 bases between them. Germline CDR1 is LGHDT and CDR2 is YNNKEL (reference sequence). The length of the CDR3 is 13 residues. The CDR3 protein is CASSRGETGELFF. As DNA, the CDR3 is TGTGCCAGCAGCCGGGGGGAAACCGGGGAGCTGTTTTTT.

The chain joins TRBV19 to TRBJ1-3; tentatively, D is TRBD1 (6 bases). The CDR3 consists of 15 residues. The V gene's germline CDR1 is LNHDA and CDR2 SQIVND (reference sequence). Between the trimmed V and J ends, which lost 7 bases and 0 bases, there was a span of 13 bases. In DNA, the CDR3 is TGTGCCAGTACCCCGACAGGTCCCTCTGGAAACACCATATATTTT. Residues: CASTPTGPSGNTIYF.

In its sample, this clone was seen once. The rearrangement uses TRBV2 and TRBJ1-6, with TRBD1 matching 8 bases. The ends lost 3 bases at V and 8 bases at J; junction bases unmatched: 6. The V gene's germline CDR1 is SNHLY and CDR2 FYNNEI. The CDR3 length is 15 residues. In nucleotides, the CDR3 is TGTGCCAGCAGTGAGGAGCAGGGGGCGCATTCACCCCTCCACTTT. Protein: CASSEEQGAHSPLHF.

The chain carries TRBV19 and TRBJ1-1; 7 bases map to TRBD1. The CDR3 spans 15 residues. CDR1 LNHDA and CDR2 SQIVND come from the germline V gene (reference sequence). With 3 bases clipped from V and 1 base from J, the junction kept 5 bases outside the gene matches. This CDR3 is CASSMGTEPNTEAFF. Written as DNA, the CDR3 is TGTGCCAGTAGTATGGGGACAGAGCCGAACACTGAAGCTTTCTTT.

This clone has just one count. This chain uses TRBV5-6 with TRBJ2-7, with a tentative D call TRBD1 (5 bases). From germline, CDR1 is SGHDT and CDR2 YYEEEE. This CDR3 spans 14 amino acids. Trimming pared 5 bases from V and 0 bases from J, leaving 12 bases between. This CDR3 reads CASSWGLSSYEQYF. CDR3 nucleotide sequence: TGTGCCAGCAGTTGGGGCCTCAGCTCCTACGAGCAGTACTTC.

The chain links TRBV7-6 to TRBJ2-7, with D tentatively TRBD2 (6 bases). The V end lost 7 bases, the J end lost 5 bases, and 24 bases lay between the germline ends. This CDR3 region has 16 residues. Germline CDR1 is SGHVS and CDR2 is FNYEAQ. The CDR3 DNA reads as TGTGCCAGCACCACCGGGGGAAGAGGACAAGGTAACGAGCAGTACTTC. Protein product: CASTTGGRGQGNEQYF.

The chain uses TRBV21-1 and TRBJ1-3; TRBD1 reflects the table's D call only, with no check against the DNA. TRBV21-1 is reported as a pseudogene. The CDR3 totals 15 residues. The chain's CDR3 is CASPKNRGPGNTIYF. For the CDR3, the DNA is TGTGCCAGCCCCAAAAACAGGGGTCCTGGAAACACCATATATTTT.

The rearrangement uses TRBV27 and TRBJ1-2; 9 bases line up with TRBD1. V was pared by 8 bases and J by 9 bases, with 16 bases of the junction left unmatched. The CDR3 is 15 amino acids. Per the germline V gene, CDR1 is MNHEY and CDR2 is SMNVEV (reference sequence). The CDR3, as DNA: TGTGCCAGCCGCTCCGGGGGACAGGGACGCGATCGCTACACCTTC. It specifies CASRSGGQGRDRYTF.

CDR3 DNA: TGTGCCATCAGTGAGTCGATCGGAGCGGGGAAAGAGACCCAGTACTTC. Its translation is CAISESIGAGKETQYF. V is TRBV10-3 and J is TRBJ2-5, with 7 bases aligning to TRBD2. Germline CDR1 is ENHRY and CDR2 is SYGVKD. CDR3 size: 16 residues. Trimming cost V 0 bases and J 3 bases; bases outside gene matches: 7.

The chain links TRBV14 to TRBJ2-4; D may be TRBD1 (5 bases). Trimming pared 8 bases from V and 9 bases from J, leaving 17 bases between. Germline V gives CDR1 SGHDN, CDR2 FVKESK. CDR3 length: 13 residues. The CDR3 sequence: CASQVGQGGIQYF. CDR3 nucleotides: TGTGCCAGCCAGGTAGGGCAGGGCGGCATTCAGTACTTC.

A word on this clone: Other DNA sequences within the sample encode an identical CDR3. The chain recombines TRBV12-3 or TRBV12-4 with TRBJ2-7; D remains unclear. Trimming removed 3 bases from V and 4 bases from J, with 4 bases in between. The CDR3 extends over 11 amino acids. The CDR3 region is CASSFSYEQYF. Here the CDR3 DNA reads TGTGCCAGCAGTTTTTCATACGAGCAGTACTTC.

The J gene is TRBJ2-3, the V gene TRBV3-1 (or the pseudogene TRBV3-2); D possibly corresponds to TRBD2 (7 bases). The CDR3 runs 18 residues. Deletions cut 2 bases from V and 2 bases from J, with 20 bases between. Germline V gene lookup returns CDR1 LGHDT and CDR2 YNNKEL (reference sequence). CDR3 coding DNA: TGTGCCAGCAGCCAATCTTACCCGGCGGGGGACACCACAGATACGCAGTATTTT. This encodes CASSQSYPAGDTTDTQYF.

This clone showed up just a few times. In DNA, the CDR3 is TGCGCCAGCGGCGCCTTGACAGGGCTCAATGAGCAGTTCTTC. As protein: CASGALTGLNEQFF. This sequence joins TRBV5-1 and TRBJ2-1; 7 bases are shared with TRBD1. With V trimmed by 7 bases and J by 6 bases, 10 bases remained unmatched. CDR1 is SGHRS, CDR2 YFSETQ, per germline. This CDR3 spans 14 amino acids.

This chain connects TRBV6-2 or TRBV6-3 to TRBJ1-2, with D possibly matching TRBD1 (6 bases). CDR1 and CDR2 from the germline V gene are MNHEY and SVGEGT. This CDR3 has 15 residues. V dropped 6 bases and J dropped 6 bases, with 20 bases sitting between them. The CDR3: CASSQNLGPGDGYTF. CDR3 DNA sequence: TGTGCCAGCAGCCAAAACCTGGGACCAGGGGATGGCTACACCTTC.

This sequence joins TRBV5-6 and TRBJ2-3; D perhaps matches TRBD1 (6 bases). CDR1 is SGHDT and CDR2 is YYEEEE in the germline V gene. V lost 2 bases and J 0 bases, leaving 10 bases between the germline ends. The CDR3 runs to 15 residues. DNA for the CDR3: TGTGCCAGCAGCTTAGACGGGACAAGCACAGATACGCAGTATTTT. It is translated as CASSLDGTSTDTQYF.

The chain employs TRBV7-9 and TRBJ2-3; 13 nucleotides line up with TRBD2. Germline CDR1 and CDR2: SEHNR and FQNEAQ (reference sequence). This CDR3 is 18 amino acids long. V lost 3 bases, J lost 4 bases, and 10 bases stayed unmatched. The CDR3, as DNA: TGTGCCAGCAGCTTTACTCCCCTGACTAGCGGGGGGCCAGATACGCAGTATTTT. Its protein product is CASSFTPLTSGGPDTQYF.

The chain has TRBV9 and TRBJ2-1; weak D call: TRBD1 (5 bases). Trimming left V 0 bases short and J 6 bases short, with 16 bases between. CDR1 and CDR2 (germline): SGDLS, YYNGEE. There are 16 residues in the CDR3. CDR3 nucleotide sequence: TGTGCCAGCAGCGTAGCTTGGGGCGCCCCCTCCAATGAGCAGTTCTTC. This gives the protein CASSVAWGAPSNEQFF. The full variable domain, in which reference TRBV9 and TRBJ2-1 provide the parts outside the CDR3, is DSGVTQTPKHLITATGQRVTLRCSPRSGDLSVYWYQQSLDQGLQFLIQYYNGEERAKGNILERFSAQQFPDLHSELNLSSLELGDSALYFCASSVAWGAPSNEQFFGPGTRLTVL.

The gene calls are TRBV2 and TRBJ1-1, with no clear D. This CDR3 comprises 14 residues. CDR1 is SNHLY, CDR2 FYNNEI, per germline. V lost 7 bases and J 1 base, leaving 13 bases between the germline ends. The CDR3 sequence: CASTLIASNTEAFF. In nucleotides, the CDR3 is TGTGCCAGCACTCTGATAGCTTCGAACACTGAAGCTTTCTTT.

V and J are TRBV29-1 and TRBJ1-2; 7 positions agree with TRBD1. Germline-derived CDR1 and CDR2 are SQVTM and ANQGSEA. With V trimmed by 6 bases and J by 4 bases, 8 bases remained unmatched. The CDR3 is 13 residues long. CDR3 sequence: CSVGGQASYGYTF. CDR3 in DNA: TGCAGCGTCGGAGGACAGGCGAGCTATGGCTACACCTTC.

This clone appeared once. Sequence at one end of the junction differs from germline and may be a read error. The chain employs TRBV7-9 and TRBJ1-2, with TRBD1 identical over 8 bases. Per germline, CDR1 SEHNR and CDR2 FQNEAQ (reference sequence). The CDR3 has 13 residues. This CDR3 is CASSSTGDYGYTF. The CDR3 coding sequence is TGTGCCAGCAGCTCGACAGGGGACTACGGCTACACCTTC.

J is TRBJ1-2 and V is TRBV6-6; the D gene is possibly TRBD1 (5 bases). Germline loops: CDR1 MNHNY, CDR2 SVGAGI (reference sequence). The CDR3 covers 15 residues. The ends were cut back, 0 bases at V and 6 bases at J, with 14 bases in the middle. The CDR3 region is CASSYSRQIRDGYTF. CDR3 nucleotide sequence: TGTGCCAGCAGTTACTCGAGACAGATAAGGGATGGCTACACCTTC.

In nucleotides, the CDR3 is TGTGCCAGCAGGGCAGGGGAATTTGGTGAAAAACTGTTTTTT. Translation gives CASRAGEFGEKLFF. The chain joins TRBV2 to TRBJ1-4; tentative D call: TRBD1 (6 bases). V was shortened by 6 bases and J by 7 bases, with 15 bases between the two germline ends. The CDR3 extends over 14 amino acids. CDR1 and CDR2 (germline): SNHLY, FYNNEI.